The 2 T cell receptor beta chains below come from one sample, sequenced in a study of shared clonotypes between healthy human individuals. Generated by immunoSEQ multiplex PCR, the TCRdb table keeps only in-frame clones and is missing some. This sample has roughly 2,300,000 clones, with approximately 90% found just once. Sequenced sample: naive CD4+ T cells from PBMCs. Documented subset: CD45RA+ positively selected. The receptors were gathered from a man aged 18 to 29 in good health. Some clones in this sample may be carry-over from other donors' samples.

This clone has just one count. The V call is TRBV7-9, the J call TRBJ2-5; TRBD2 agrees at 8 bases. Per the germline V gene, CDR1 is SEHNR and CDR2 is FQNEAQ (reference sequence). With 1 base clipped from V and 4 bases from J, the junction kept 2 bases outside the gene matches. The CDR3 is 14 residues long. CDR3 loop: CASSLGGRTETQYF. The CDR3 nucleotides read TGTGCCAGCAGCTTAGGCGGGAGGACAGAGACCCAGTACTTC.

J is TRBJ2-5 and V is TRBV7-8, with 7 bases that match TRBD2. The CDR3 has 17 amino acids. With V trimmed by 3 bases and J by 1 base, 11 bases remained unmatched. From germline, CDR1 is SGHVS and CDR2 FQNEAQ. CDR3 region: CASSFGGSSGVQETQYF. CDR3 coding DNA: TGTGCCAGCAGCTTTGGGGGGTCTAGCGGAGTCCAAGAGACCCAGTACTTC. The full variable domain, completed using reference TRBV7-8 and TRBJ2-5, is GAGVSQSPRYKVAKRGQDVALRCDPISGHVSLFWYQQALGQGPEFLTYFQNEAQLDKSGLPSDRFFAERPEGSVSTLKIQRTQQEDSAVYLCASSFGGSSGVQETQYFGPGTRLLVL.